These T cell receptor beta chains were read from a single sample in a study of cytomegalovirus exposure and HLA in healthy donors. Profiled with immunoSEQ multiplex PCR; TCRdb holds only in-frame clones, not every one. Seen here are around 56,000 clones, 93% observed once, and the top ten hold approximately 1.7%. Sequenced: PBMCs. These receptor sequences come from a woman between 18 and 29 years old in good health and CMV-seropositive. Each CDR3 is given with its conserved first and last residue. The D gene is left open where the match is weak. A row's size may be missing; if present it is once, few, many or a size class.

J gene | clone size | V gene | D gene | CDR3 DNA | CDR3 protein
TRBJ2-5 | - | TRBV4-3 | - | TGCGCCAGCAGCCCCCCCCAGGGCGGGGATCAGGAGACCCAGTACTTC | CASSPPQGGDQETQYF
TRBJ1-5 | - | TRBV19 | - | TGTGCCAGTCGGAACGGGCCACGGGACAATCAGCCCCAGCATTTT | CASRNGPRDNQPQHF
TRBJ2-7 | - | TRBV6-1 | TRBD1 | TGTGCCAGCAGTGTGACAGGGTCCGGATACGAGCAGTACTTC | CASSVTGSGYEQYF
TRBJ2-3 | - | TRBV5-4 | - | TGTGCCAGCAGCTTGGGGGGGCCCGTCCAAGATACGCAGTATTTT | CASSLGGPVQDTQYF
TRBJ2-5 | few | TRBV10-2 | TRBD1 | TGCGCCAGCAGTCCTACAGGGGTCCAAGAGACCCAGTACTTC | CASSPTGVQETQYF
TRBJ1-2 | few | TRBV6-1 | TRBD1 | TGTGCCAGCAGTGAAGAACCAGGGGGCGCAAATGGCTACACCTTC | CASSEEPGGANGYTF
TRBJ2-1 | - | TRBV9 | TRBD2 | TGTGCCAGCAGCGTAGGAGGAGGTAGCGGGGAGCAGTTCTTC | CASSVGGGSGEQFF
TRBJ1-3 | once | TRBV7-9 | - | TGTGCCAGCAGCCCAGGGAAGGGGGGAAACACCATATATTTT | CASSPGKGGNTIYF
TRBJ2-2 | - | TRBV11-3 | TRBD1 | TGTGCCAGCAGCTTTTCCGGGACAGGGACCGGGGAGCTGTTTTTT | CASSFSGTGTGELFF
TRBJ2-1 | - | TRBV7-9 | - | TGTGCCAGCAGCTTAGCGTTGTCAGTCTCCTACAATGAGCAGTTCTTC | CASSLALSVSYNEQFF
TRBJ2-7 | - | TRBV5-1 | TRBD2 | TGCGCCAGCAGCTTGATCGGGGGGAGCTCCTACGAGCAGTACTTC | CASSLIGGSSYEQYF
TRBJ1-1 | - | TRBV4-3 | TRBD1 | TGCGCCAGCAGCCAAGAGGGACAGTTGAACACTGAAGCTTTCTTT | CASSQEGQLNTEAFF
TRBJ2-2 | - | TRBV5-5 | - | TGTGCCAGCAGCTTGACCGGGACAACGAACACCGGGGAGCTGTTTTTT | CASSLTGTTNTGELFF
TRBJ1-1 | - | TRBV19 | TRBD1 | TGTGCCAGTAGTAATGTACAGGGGAGCACTGAAGCTTTCTTT | CASSNVQGSTEAFF
TRBJ2-1 | - | TRBV5-1 | TRBD2 | TGCGCCAGCAGCTGGACTAGCGGGGGACACGGAAATGAGCAGTTCTTC | CASSWTSGGHGNEQFF
TRBJ2-1 | - | TRBV6-5 | TRBD1 | TGTGCCAGCAGTTATGGGACAGACTCCTACAATGAGCAGTTCTTC | CASSYGTDSYNEQFF
TRBJ1-5 | - | TRBV19 | - | TGTGCCAGTAGTATAGTATCGGGAAATCAGCCCCAGCATTTT | CASSIVSGNQPQHF
TRBJ1-2 | - | TRBV5-1 | - | TGCGCCAGCAGCTTGGAGCCCAACTATGGCTACACCTTC | CASSLEPNYGYTF
TRBJ2-4 | - | TRBV5-1 | TRBD2 | TGCGCCAGCAGTAGTAGCGGGGGCCTAAACATTCAGTACTTC | CASSSSGGLNIQYF
TRBJ2-3 | - | TRBV10-3 | - | TGTGCCATCGGCGGCAAGGACTCCGGCACAGATACGCAGTATTTT | CAIGGKDSGTDTQYF
TRBJ2-2 | - | TRBV19 | - | TGTGCCAGTACTAGCACCGGGGAGCTGTTTTTT | CASTSTGELFF
TRBJ1-1 | - | TRBV4-3 | - | TGCGCCAGCAGCAAGCAGGTGAACACTGAAGCTTTCTTT | CASSKQVNTEAFF
TRBJ2-2 | - | TRBV11-3 | - | TGTGCCAGCAGCTTAGGGGGCGCGAACACCGGGGAGCTGTTTTTT | CASSLGGANTGELFF
TRBJ2-1 | - | TRBV7-9 | TRBD1 | TGTGCCAGCAGCCTATCAGGGGGCCAGAGTAATGAGCAGTTCTTC | CASSLSGGQSNEQFF
TRBJ1-2 | - | TRBV6-4 | - | TGTGCCAGCAGTGACTCGGGCGTTCCGGCTAAAGGCTACACCTTC | CASSDSGVPAKGYTF
TRBJ1-2 | - | TRBV5-4 | - | TGTGCCAGCCGCACCGCGGCAGGGCAAAACTATGGCTACACCTTC | CASRTAAGQNYGYTF
TRBJ2-7 | once | TRBV19 | TRBD1 | TGTGCCAGTAGTATGGGGACAGGCTTCTACGAGCAGTACTTC | CASSMGTGFYEQYF
TRBJ2-4 | - | TRBV10-1 | TRBD1 | TGCGCCAGCTCAATGGACAGGGAAAACATTCAGTACTTC | CASSMDRENIQYF
TRBJ2-2 | - | TRBV18 | TRBD1 | TGTGCCAGCTCACCGCTACGTACAGGGGGCGATACCGGGGAGCTGTTTTTT | CASSPLRTGGDTGELFF